This T cell receptor beta chain was recorded in a study of CD8+ T cells in alopecia areata. Study-wide context: Tofacitinib continued for 6 to 18 months and was then withheld for 6 months. Findings of the study overall: Normal scalp showed lower clonality than lesional scalp, especially alopecia totalis/universalis. Sequence data from scalp samples additionally include resident alphabeta T cells of normal skin.

Germline loops: CDR1 SGDLS, CDR2 YYNGEE. The V segment lost 3 bases and the J segment 5 bases; nucleotides outside the gene matches: 6. This CDR3 contains 14 residues. This clone was seen only a few times. Antigen specificity is unknown. Extracted from the samples, RNA was reverse transcribed into cDNA to serve as the sequencing template. The protocol was immunoSEQ multiplex PCR, while the TCRdb copy is restricted to in-frame clones and leaves out a portion. The data contain approximately 110,000 clones, roughly three fifths of them seen just once; the ten biggest clones take up more than 10%. Regarding treatment: oral pan-JAK inhibitor, 5-10 mg twice daily. Peripheral blood samples and lesional scalp punch biopsies were obtained from alopecia areata patients.

The sequenced sample was CD8+ T cells sorted from blood, obtained at week 24, from a patient treated with tofacitinib. This receptor was obtained from a human donor with alopecia areata. The genes are TRBV9 and TRBJ1-2, with 8 bases that match TRBD1. The CDR3 protein is CASSEGDRPYGYTF. The DNA for the CDR3 is TGTGCCAGCAGCGAGGGGGACAGGCCGTATGGCTACACCTTC.